Listed below are T cell receptor beta chains from one sample, sequenced in a study of beta chain features in type 1 diabetes. Assay used: immunoSEQ multiplex PCR; TCRdb lists only in-frame clones, some missing. Of 860,000 or so clones listed, under 20% are singletons. The sequenced material came from naive CD4+ T cells from blood. These receptors originate from a woman in her late teens or twenties in good health. The CDR3 runs from the conserved cysteine through the conserved F or W. Each record gives: J gene, clone size, V gene, CDR3 protein. Expanded clones get a size class; other rows say once, few or many, or leave the size out.

>TRBJ2-7|-|TRBV19
CASSMRPSGSWEQYF
>TRBJ2-7|-|TRBV7-2
CASSLSPSSGRSIYEQYF
>TRBJ2-1|-|TRBV25-1
CASSEAGTGPFF
>TRBJ2-2|few|TRBV15
CATSRVSRSLTGELFF
>TRBJ1-4|many|TRBV7-9
CASSLSGGREKLFF
>TRBJ2-2|few|TRBV10-3
CAISESTGKNTGELFF
>TRBJ2-2|-|TRBV5-4
CASSLMGLAGVAGELFF
>TRBJ1-2|-|TRBV6-1
CASSSWNYGYTF
>TRBJ2-2|-|TRBV4-1
CASSQVTGELFF
>TRBJ2-1|few|TRBV28
CASSEISGRAGNEQFF
>TRBJ2-5|-|TRBV5-1
CASSLSLQETQYF
>TRBJ1-4|-|TRBV6-5
CASSRPPGQGGFLFF
>TRBJ1-1|-|TRBV7-9
CASSLDRYTEAFF
>TRBJ1-5|few|TRBV6-5
CASSYSSGQPQHF
>TRBJ2-7|-|TRBV11-2
CASSHSGDSIYEQYF
>TRBJ2-2|-|TRBV4-2
CASSQETVNTGELFF
>TRBJ1-2|-|TRBV28
CASKTGLRGGYTF
>TRBJ1-5|few|TRBV2
CASSDSNSNQPQHF
>TRBJ2-5|-|TRBV9
CASSVGAAVEKTQYF
>TRBJ2-7|few|TRBV7-2
CASSPWGLAGEGQYF
>TRBJ1-2|-|TRBV9
CASSAGWANYGYTF
>TRBJ2-5|-|TRBV11-3
CASSKTGETQYF
>TRBJ2-6|-|TRBV25-1
CASSNAGANVLTF
>TRBJ2-7|-|TRBV15
CATSRDYQDEQYF
>TRBJ1-2|few|TRBV19
CASSSTGMDYGYTF
>TRBJ1-2|few|TRBV7-9
CASSFTQVDGYTF
>TRBJ2-7|few|TRBV10-2
CASSRGGEGYEQYF
>TRBJ2-2|few|TRBV2
CASTETQAGELFF
>TRBJ2-1|-|TRBV11-2
CASSLYQGRNEQFF
>TRBJ2-3|-|TRBV7-9
CASSLALGGGTDTQYF
>TRBJ1-5|few|TRBV7-2
CASSLEGIGNQPQHF
>TRBJ2-7|few|TRBV7-2
CASSRTSGDYEQYF
>TRBJ2-2|few|TRBV9
CASSPGELAGYTGELFF
>TRBJ1-3|-|TRBV7-9
CASSPAGGRGFGNTIYF
>TRBJ2-3|-|TRBV4-3
CASSQDWGLAGGTDTQYF
>TRBJ2-1|-|TRBV29-1
CSVVINEQFF
>TRBJ2-3|-|TRBV27
CASSFGSTDTQYF
>TRBJ2-7|few|TRBV4-2
CASSQDVGNEEQYF
>TRBJ1-5|few|TRBV10-3
CAISAGQGGFNQPQHF
>TRBJ2-7|-|TRBV16
CASSHRGTGGEQYF
>TRBJ2-3|-|TRBV27
CASSRTSFADTQYF